Below, 12 T cell receptor beta chains from the same sample are listed, as sequenced in a study of T cell responses to AZD1222 COVID-19 vaccine. The repertoire was sequenced with immunoSEQ multiplex PCR; TCRdb's copy has only in-frame clones and lacks some. In the table there are tens of thousands of clones, more than 85% of which are singletons. Material: peripheral blood, obtained on day 0 of AZD1222 vaccination. Receptors were obtained from an adult in good health.

The J gene is TRBJ1-2, the V gene TRBV29-1, with a weak D call TRBD1 (5 bases). Germline loops: CDR1 SQVTM, CDR2 ANQGSEA. The length of the CDR3 is 11 residues. V gave up 6 bases and J gave up 5 bases, with 10 bases separating them. The CDR3 reads CSVLQAYGYTF. In DNA form, the CDR3 reads TGCAGCGTGCTACAGGCTTATGGCTACACCTTC.

The rearrangement joins TRBV30 to TRBJ2-7; D is unresolved. The CDR3 has 11 amino acids. Per the germline V gene, CDR1 is GTSNPN and CDR2 is SVGIG (reference sequence). The V gene lost 2 bases and the J gene lost 2 bases, with 4 bases spanning the gap. This chain's CDR3 is CAWSSPYEQYF. The CDR3 DNA is TGTGCCTGGAGTTCTCCCTACGAGCAGTACTTC. The variable domain in full, completed from reference TRBV30 and TRBJ2-7, reads SQTIHQWPATLVQPVGSPLSLECTVEGTSNPNLYWYRQAAGRGLQLLFYSVGIGQISSEVPQNLSASRPQDRQFILSSKKLLLSDSGFYLCAWSSPYEQYFGPGTRLTVT.

For the CDR3, the DNA is TGTGCCAGTAGTATGGGGATAGCGGGGTATCTCGGGACCGGGGAGCTGTTTTTT. Protein: CASSMGIAGYLGTGELFF. The gene calls are TRBV19 and TRBJ2-2; 8 positions agree with TRBD2. The CDR3 sequence is 18 residues long. Germline V CDR1 and CDR2: LNHDA, SQIVND (reference sequence). V dropped 3 bases and J dropped 5; count of bases not matched to a gene: 14.

The rearrangement links TRBV5-4 to TRBJ1-4; D possibly corresponds to TRBD1 (6 bases). Germline V gene sequence: CDR1 SGHNT, CDR2 YYREEE (reference sequence). The V and J ends lost 1 base and 8 bases respectively, with 12 bases between them. CDR3 length equals 14 residues. As DNA, the CDR3 is TGTGCCAGCAGCTTGTCATTAAGGGGGGAAAAACTGTTTTTT. Translation: CASSLSLRGEKLFF.

The chain employs TRBV19 and TRBJ2-1, with 11 positions matching TRBD2. CDR1 is LNHDA and CDR2 is SQIVND in the germline V gene (reference sequence). V shed 3 bases and J 10 bases; nucleotides not matched to a gene: 8. CDR3 length: 15 amino acids. This CDR3 is CASSIILAGGGEQFF. The CDR3 bases are TGTGCCAGTAGTATTATTCTAGCGGGAGGTGGCGAGCAGTTCTTC. The full variable domain, in which reference TRBV19 and TRBJ2-1 provide the parts outside the CDR3, is DGGITQSPKYLFRKEGQNVTLSCEQNLNHDAMYWYRQDPGQGLRLIYYSQIVNDFQKGDIAEGYSVSREKKESFPLTVTSAQKNPTAFYLCASSIILAGGGEQFFGPGTRLTVL.

This chain links TRBV20-1 with TRBJ2-5; D is tentatively TRBD1 or TRBD2 (6 bases each). Trimming pared 3 bases from V and 4 bases from J, leaving 21 bases between. The CDR3 consists of 16 residues. Germline V CDR1 and CDR2: DFQATT, SNEGSKA (reference sequence). The CDR3 sequence: CSASPQEGGMRETQYF. CDR3 nucleotides: TGCAGTGCTAGTCCCCAAGAGGGGGGAATGCGAGAGACCCAGTACTTC.

This clone appeared a few times. The chain uses TRBV7-2 and TRBJ1-5; D is uncertain. Deletions cut 5 bases from V and 3 bases from J, with 8 bases between. Germline assignment: CDR1 SGHTA and CDR2 FQGNSA. The CDR3 sequence is 13 residues long. The CDR3 is CASSTENNQPQHF. The CDR3 DNA is TGTGCCAGCAGCACGGAGAACAATCAGCCCCAGCATTTT.

V gene TRBV4-1 combines with J gene TRBJ2-5; 11 positions agree with TRBD1. Per germline, CDR1 MGHRA and CDR2 YSYEKL. The V and J ends lost 0 bases and 5 bases, in that order; junction bases with no gene match: 5. The CDR3 is 16 amino acids. This chain's CDR3 is CASSQDRTGGLETQYF. CDR3 coding DNA: TGCGCCAGCAGCCAAGATCGGACAGGGGGCTTGGAGACCCAGTACTTC.

The rearrangement uses TRBV6-5 and TRBJ1-2; D is possibly TRBD1 (5 bases). Germline CDR1 reads MNHEY; CDR2 reads SVGAGI. This CDR3 is 13 amino acids long. V was trimmed by 8 bases and J by 4 bases, leaving 14 bases between them. CDR3 sequence: CASLTPGGYGYTF. CDR3 in DNA: TGTGCCAGCCTTACACCCGGGGGCTATGGCTACACCTTC.

The gene calls are TRBV27 and TRBJ1-1; D remains unclear. Trimming left V 8 bases short and J 4 bases short, with 20 bases between. Looked up from germline, CDR1 is MNHEY and CDR2 is SMNVEV (reference sequence). The CDR3 contains 15 residues. The CDR3 DNA reads TGTGCCAGCTGTCTCCTTAGGTCACCGACCACTGAAGCTTTCTTT. It yields the protein CASCLLRSPTTEAFF.

The rearrangement joins TRBV19 to TRBJ1-5; D gene ambiguous. The CDR3 extends over 13 amino acids. Trimming took 5 bases from V and 7 from J, leaving 12 bases between them. Germline CDR1 is LNHDA and CDR2 is SQIVND (reference sequence). The CDR3: CASSSSGVQPQHF. The CDR3 DNA reads as TGTGCCAGTAGTTCATCCGGGGTCCAGCCCCAGCATTTT.

This chain connects TRBV9 to TRBJ1-4; TRBD1 aligns across 9 bases. Germline V gives CDR1 SGDLS, CDR2 YYNGEE. V trimming: 3 bases; J trimming: 8 bases; junction bases outside the gene matches: 5. The CDR3 contains 14 residues. The CDR3 nucleotides read TGTGCCAGCAGCGAGGGACAGGGAGGAGAAAAACTGTTTTTT. It translates to CASSEGQGGEKLFF.